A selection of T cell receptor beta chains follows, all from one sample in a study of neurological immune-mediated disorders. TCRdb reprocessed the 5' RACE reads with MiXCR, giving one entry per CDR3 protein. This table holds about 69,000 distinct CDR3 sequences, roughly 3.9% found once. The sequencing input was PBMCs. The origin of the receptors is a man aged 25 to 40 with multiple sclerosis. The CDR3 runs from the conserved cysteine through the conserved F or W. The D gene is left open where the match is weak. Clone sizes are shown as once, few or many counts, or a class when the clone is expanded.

CDR3 protein: CASSEGVEPTQYF
CDR3 DNA: TGTGCCAGCAGTGAGGGGGTCGAGCCAACGCAGTATTTT
clone size: many
D gene: NA
J gene: TRBJ2-3
V gene: TRBV2

CDR3 protein: CASSPSGGSYNEQFF
CDR3 DNA: TGTGCCAGCAGTCCAAGCGGGGGTTCCTACAATGAGCAGTTCTTC
clone size: many
D gene: TRBD2
J gene: TRBJ2-1
V gene: TRBV6-4

CDR3 protein: CASSLVGEKLFF
CDR3 DNA: TGTGCCAGCAGCTTAGTGGGGGAAAAACTGTTTTTT
clone size: many
D gene: NA
J gene: TRBJ1-4
V gene: TRBV7-2

CDR3 protein: CASSLYAAFTDTQYF
CDR3 DNA: TGTGCCAGCAGTTTATATGCCGCCTTCACAGATACGCAGTATTTT
clone size: many
D gene: NA
J gene: TRBJ2-3
V gene: TRBV27

CDR3 protein: CASSLSVAVSGVNGELFF
CDR3 DNA: TGTGCCAGCAGCTTATCCGTTGCCGTGTCAGGGGTAAACGGGGAGCTGTTTTTT
clone size: many
D gene: NA
J gene: TRBJ2-2
V gene: TRBV7-6

CDR3 protein: CASSAGGANTGELFF
CDR3 DNA: TGCGCCAGCAGTGCCGGCGGGGCAAACACCGGGGAGCTGTTTTTT
clone size: many
D gene: NA
J gene: TRBJ2-2
V gene: TRBV10-1

CDR3 protein: CASSFGQIMNTEAFF
CDR3 DNA: TGTGCCAGCAGTTTTGGCCAGATCATGAACACTGAAGCTTTCTTT
clone size: many
D gene: NA
J gene: TRBJ1-1
V gene: TRBV12-3/TRBV12-4

CDR3 protein: CASSQVSWGNTIYF
CDR3 DNA: TGCGCCAGCAGCCAAGTTTCTTGGGGAAACACCATATATTTT
clone size: many
D gene: NA
J gene: TRBJ1-3
V gene: TRBV4-1

CDR3 protein: CSVVAQRRGTGELFF
CDR3 DNA: TGCAGCGTTGTTGCACAGCGGCGCGGCACCGGGGAGCTGTTTTTT
clone size: many
D gene: NA
J gene: TRBJ2-2
V gene: TRBV29-1

CDR3 protein: CASSLVFSYEQYF
CDR3 DNA: TGTGCCAGCAGCTTAGTTTTCTCCTACGAGCAGTACTTC
clone size: few
D gene: NA
J gene: TRBJ2-7
V gene: TRBV7-8

CDR3 protein: CASSPTGLAGGQNEQFF
CDR3 DNA: TGTGCCAGCAGCCCCACCGGACTAGCGGGGGGCCAGAATGAGCAGTTCTTC
clone size: many
D gene: TRBD2
J gene: TRBJ2-1
V gene: TRBV11-2

CDR3 protein: CASSLATALEQYF
CDR3 DNA: TGCGCCAGCAGCTTGGCTACCGCCTTAGAGCAGTACTTC
clone size: many
D gene: NA
J gene: TRBJ2-7
V gene: TRBV5-1

CDR3 protein: CASSPSPGTSLVEQYF
CDR3 DNA: TGCGCCAGCAGCCCGTCCCCCGGGACATCTCTGGTCGAGCAGTACTTC
clone size: many
D gene: NA
J gene: TRBJ2-7
V gene: TRBV4-1

CDR3 protein: CASSGTSFDNEQFF
CDR3 DNA: TGTGCCAGCTCCGGGACTAGCTTTGACAATGAGCAGTTCTTC
clone size: many
D gene: TRBD2
J gene: TRBJ2-1
V gene: TRBV9

CDR3 protein: CASSLGGGYNQPQHF
CDR3 DNA: TGTGCCAGCAGCTTAGGTGGTGGGTATAATCAGCCCCAGCATTTT
clone size: many
D gene: NA
J gene: TRBJ1-5
V gene: TRBV7-9

CDR3 protein: CASSPPENTDTQYF
CDR3 DNA: TGTGCCAGCTCACCACCAGAAAACACAGATACGCAGTATTTT
clone size: many
D gene: NA
J gene: TRBJ2-3
V gene: TRBV18

CDR3 protein: CASSRTGGRQPQNF
CDR3 DNA: TGTGCCAGCAGCAGAACAGGGGGCAGGCAGCCCCAGAATTTT
clone size: few
D gene: TRBD1
J gene: TRBJ1-5
V gene: TRBV12-3/TRBV12-4

CDR3 protein: CASSLTTGTSGANEQFF
CDR3 DNA: TGCGCCAGCAGCTTGACCACCGGGACTAGCGGGGCCAATGAGCAGTTCTTC
clone size: many
D gene: TRBD2
J gene: TRBJ2-1
V gene: TRBV5-1

CDR3 protein: CASSHRLAGSTDTQYF
CDR3 DNA: TGTGCCAGCAGCCACCGACTAGCGGGGAGCACAGATACGCAGTATTTT
clone size: many
D gene: TRBD2
J gene: TRBJ2-3
V gene: TRBV7-2